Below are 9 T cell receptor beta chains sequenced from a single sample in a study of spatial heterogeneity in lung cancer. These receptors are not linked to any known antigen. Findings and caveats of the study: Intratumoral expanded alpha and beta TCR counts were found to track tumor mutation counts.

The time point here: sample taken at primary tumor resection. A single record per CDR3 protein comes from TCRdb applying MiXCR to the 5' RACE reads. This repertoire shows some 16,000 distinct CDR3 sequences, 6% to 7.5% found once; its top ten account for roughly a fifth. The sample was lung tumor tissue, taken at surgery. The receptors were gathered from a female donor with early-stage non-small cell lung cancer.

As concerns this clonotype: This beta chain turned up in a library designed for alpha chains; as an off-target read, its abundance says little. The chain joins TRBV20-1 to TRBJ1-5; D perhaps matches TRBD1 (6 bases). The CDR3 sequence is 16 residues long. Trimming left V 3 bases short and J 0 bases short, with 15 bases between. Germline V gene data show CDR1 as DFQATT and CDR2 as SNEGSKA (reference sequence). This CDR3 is CSASPQQGNSNQPQHF. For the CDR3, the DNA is TGCAGTGCTAGTCCCCAACAGGGAAATAGCAATCAGCCCCAGCATTTT.

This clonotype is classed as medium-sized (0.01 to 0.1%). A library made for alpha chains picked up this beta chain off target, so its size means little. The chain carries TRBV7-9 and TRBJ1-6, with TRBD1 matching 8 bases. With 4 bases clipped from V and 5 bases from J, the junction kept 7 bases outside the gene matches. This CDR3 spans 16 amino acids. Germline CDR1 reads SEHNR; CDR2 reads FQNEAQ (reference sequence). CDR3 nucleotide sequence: TGTGCCAGCAGCTCTATTCAGGGACAGGATAATTCACCCCTCCACTTT. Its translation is CASSSIQGQDNSPLHF.

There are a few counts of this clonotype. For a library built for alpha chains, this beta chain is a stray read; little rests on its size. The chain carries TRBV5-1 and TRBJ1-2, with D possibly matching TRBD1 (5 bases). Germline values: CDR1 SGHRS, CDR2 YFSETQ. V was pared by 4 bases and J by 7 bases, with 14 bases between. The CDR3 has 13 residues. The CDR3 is CASSPGGVSGYTF. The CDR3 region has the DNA TGCGCCAGCAGCCCTGGGGGGGTCTCTGGCTACACCTTC.

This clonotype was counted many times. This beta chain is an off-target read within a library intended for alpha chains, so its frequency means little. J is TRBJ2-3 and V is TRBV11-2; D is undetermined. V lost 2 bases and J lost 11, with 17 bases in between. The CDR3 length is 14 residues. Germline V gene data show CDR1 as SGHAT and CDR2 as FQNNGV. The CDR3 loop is CASSLSGFDQEQYF. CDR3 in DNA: TGTGCCAGCAGCTTAAGTGGGTTTGATCAAGAGCAGTATTTT.

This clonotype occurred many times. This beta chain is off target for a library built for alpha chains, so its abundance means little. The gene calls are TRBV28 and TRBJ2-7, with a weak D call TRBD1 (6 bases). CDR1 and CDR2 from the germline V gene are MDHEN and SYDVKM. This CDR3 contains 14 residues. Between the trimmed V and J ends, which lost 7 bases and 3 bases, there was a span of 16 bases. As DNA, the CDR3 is TGTGCCAGCACGGGGCAGGGGCTCCACTACGAGCAGTACTTC. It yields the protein CASTGQGLHYEQYF.

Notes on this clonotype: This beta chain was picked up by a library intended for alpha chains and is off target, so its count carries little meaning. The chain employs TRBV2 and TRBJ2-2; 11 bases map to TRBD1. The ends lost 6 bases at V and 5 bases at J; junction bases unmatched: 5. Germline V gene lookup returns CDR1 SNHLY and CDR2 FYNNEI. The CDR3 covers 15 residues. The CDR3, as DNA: TGTGCCAGCAGGGACAGGGGGCCTCAGACCGGGGAGCTGTTTTTT. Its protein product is CASRDRGPQTGELFF. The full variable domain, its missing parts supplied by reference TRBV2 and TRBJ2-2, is EPEVTQTPSHQVTQMGQEVILRCVPISNHLYFYWYRQILGQKVEFLVSFYNNEISEKSEIFDDQFSVERPDGSNFTLKIRSTKLEDSAMYFCASRDRGPQTGELFFGEGSRLTVL.

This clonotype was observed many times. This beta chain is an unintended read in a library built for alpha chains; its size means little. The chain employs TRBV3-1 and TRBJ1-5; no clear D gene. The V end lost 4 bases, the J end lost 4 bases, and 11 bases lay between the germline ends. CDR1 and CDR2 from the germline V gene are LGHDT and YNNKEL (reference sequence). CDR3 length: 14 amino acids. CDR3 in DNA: TGTGCCAGCAGCCCCGAGTACGCGAATCAGCCCCAGCATTTT. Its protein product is CASSPEYANQPQHF.

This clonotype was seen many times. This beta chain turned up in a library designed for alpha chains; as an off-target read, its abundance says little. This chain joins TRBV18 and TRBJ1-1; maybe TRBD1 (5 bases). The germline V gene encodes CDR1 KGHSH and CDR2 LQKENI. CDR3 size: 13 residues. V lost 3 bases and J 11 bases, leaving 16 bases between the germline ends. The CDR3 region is CASSPGDGRSAFF. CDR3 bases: TGTGCCAGCTCACCCGGGGACGGGCGTTCCGCTTTCTTT.

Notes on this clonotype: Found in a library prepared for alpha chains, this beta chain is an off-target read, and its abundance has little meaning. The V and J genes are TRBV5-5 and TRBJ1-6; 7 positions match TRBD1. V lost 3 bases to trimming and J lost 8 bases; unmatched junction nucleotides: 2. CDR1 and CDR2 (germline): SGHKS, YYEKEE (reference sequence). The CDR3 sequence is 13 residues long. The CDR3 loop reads CASSSTGYSPLHF. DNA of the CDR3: TGTGCCAGCAGCTCGACAGGGTATTCACCCCTCCACTTT.